These 29 T cell receptor beta chains originate from one sample sequenced in a study of T cell responses to AZD1222 COVID-19 vaccine. Repertoires were generated with immunoSEQ multiplex PCR, while TCRdb's copy carries only in-frame clones and drops some. The repertoire holds 150,000 to 200,000 clones, with almost 90% as singletons. The input for sequencing was peripheral blood, taken 28 days after the second AZD1222 dose. These receptors originate from an adult who received the AZD1222 COVID-19 vaccine.

This chain links TRBV18 with TRBJ2-4; possibly TRBD1 or TRBD2 for D (5 bases each). V was shortened by 0 bases and J by 7 bases, with 10 bases between the two germline ends. This CDR3 is built from 14 residues. CDR1 is KGHSH and CDR2 is LQKENI in the germline V gene. The chain's CDR3 is CASSPPEGHNIQYF. The CDR3 bases are TGTGCCAGCTCACCACCTGAGGGGCATAACATTCAGTACTTC.

This clone was recorded only once. The V gene is TRBV1, the J gene TRBJ1-4. TRBV1 is flagged as a pseudogene. The CDR3 covers 18 residues. The CDR3 DNA reads TGCACCAGCATCCCAGCCGGGGGGGAAAAGTCAACTAATGAAAAACTGTTTTTT. Residues: CTSIPAGGEKSTNEKLFF.

The chain has TRBV6-1 and TRBJ2-2; D ambiguous. CDR1 is MNHNS and CDR2 is SASEGT in the germline V gene. Trimming took off 2 bases at V and 5 bases at J, with 12 bases between the two ends. The CDR3 consists of 15 residues. CDR3 protein: CASSETNSVTGELFF. The CDR3 nucleotides are TGTGCCAGCAGTGAAACCAATTCGGTAACCGGGGAGCTGTTTTTT.

The gene calls are TRBV7-2 and TRBJ1-5; 9 nucleotides match TRBD1. The trim removed 4 bases at V and 7 bases at J, leaving 5 bases unmatched. This CDR3 comprises 14 residues. Germline values: CDR1 SGHTA, CDR2 FQGNSA. In nucleotides, the CDR3 is TGTGCCAGCAGCTCCACAGGGGGCGCGCAGCCCCAGCATTTT. This translates into CASSSTGGAQPQHF.

The chain combines TRBV3-1 (or the pseudogene TRBV3-2) with TRBJ1-5; 8 nucleotides line up with TRBD1. V dropped 4 bases and J dropped 3; count of bases not matched to a gene: 2. This CDR3 is 14 amino acids long. Germline CDR1 is LGHDT and CDR2 is YNNKEL (reference sequence). CDR3 sequence: CASSPGQANQPQHF. DNA of the CDR3: TGTGCCAGCAGCCCGGGACAGGCCAATCAGCCCCAGCATTTT.

The table lists this clone with a few counts. The junction does not match germline at one end; this may be a read error. The chain joins TRBV30 to TRBJ1-5; the match to TRBD1 covers 7 bases. The CDR3 is made up of 16 amino acids. Germline CDR1 is GTSNPN and CDR2 is SVGIG (reference sequence). The CDR3 here is CAWSLQGRLLNPPQHF. The DNA of the CDR3 is TGTGCCTGGAGCTTACAGGGGCGGCTCCTGAATCCGCCCCAGCATTTT. Full variable domain (rest looked up from reference TRBV30 and TRBJ1-5): SQTIHQWPATLVQPVGSPLSLECTVEGTSNPNLYWYRQAAGRGLQLLFYSVGIGQISSEVPQNLSASRPQDRQFILSSKKLLLSDSGFYLCAWSLQGRLLNPPQHFGDGTRLSIL.

The chain carries TRBV7-2 and TRBJ2-7; 7 nucleotides agree with TRBD2. Unmatched junction bases numbered 9, after V lost 0 bases and J lost 7 bases. Germline V gene lookup returns CDR1 SGHTA and CDR2 FQGNSA. CDR3 length: 15 residues. This CDR3 reads CASSLASGGGREQYF. CDR3 nucleotides: TGTGCCAGCAGCTTAGCATCTGGGGGGGGACGGGAGCAGTACTTC.

This chain joins TRBV15 and TRBJ1-2; TRBD1 matches 8 bases. After removal of 0 bases from V and 6 bases from J, the junction contained 9 bases not matched to a gene. Germline V gene lookup returns CDR1 LNHNV and CDR2 YYDKDF (reference sequence). CDR3 length: 16 amino acids. The CDR3 protein is CATSRDRGLGLDGYTF. DNA of the CDR3: TGTGCCACCAGCAGAGACAGGGGGCTAGGTTTGGATGGCTACACCTTC.

V gene TRBV4-1 combines with J gene TRBJ1-2; D unresolved. The CDR3 consists of 14 residues. Germline V CDR1 and CDR2: MGHRA, YSYEKL. The ends were cut back, 1 base at V and 3 bases at J, with 9 bases in the middle. The CDR3 region is CASSQALVDYGYTF. DNA of the CDR3: TGCGCCAGCAGCCAAGCTTTGGTGGACTATGGCTACACCTTC.

In DNA form, the CDR3 reads TGTGCCAGATCCCCGACAGGGGTTTGCGGCGGGGAGCTGTTTTTT. The encoded protein is CARSPTGVCGGELFF. This chain connects TRBV27 to TRBJ2-2; 8 bases align to TRBD1. Germline CDR1 is MNHEY and CDR2 is SMNVEV (reference sequence). This CDR3 comprises 15 residues. The J segment lost 7 bases and the V segment lost 9 bases, leaving 13 bases of the junction unmatched.

V gene TRBV7-8 combines with J gene TRBJ2-2, with D possibly being TRBD2 (5 bases). This CDR3 spans 15 amino acids. Trimming left V 5 bases short and J 5 bases short, with 15 bases between. CDR1 is SGHVS and CDR2 is FQNEAQ in the germline V gene. The CDR3, as DNA: TGTGCCAGCAGCCGTGGACTTGCCCAGACCGGGGAGCTGTTTTTT. It yields the protein CASSRGLAQTGELFF.

This chain connects TRBV19 to TRBJ1-1; D perhaps matches TRBD1 (6 bases). V was cut by 2 bases and J by 3 bases, with 13 bases left in between. This CDR3 has 15 residues. Germline V gene data show CDR1 as LNHDA and CDR2 as SQIVND (reference sequence). CDR3 bases: TGTGCCAGTAGTATAACGACAGGTACTTACACTGAAGCTTTCTTT. Encoded protein: CASSITTGTYTEAFF.

The V gene is TRBV9, the J gene TRBJ2-4; TRBD2 aligns across 12 bases. From germline, CDR1 is SGDLS and CDR2 YYNGEE. The CDR3 runs to 17 residues. After removal of 0 bases from V and 4 bases from J, the junction contained 5 bases not matched to a gene. DNA for the CDR3: TGTGCCAGCAGCGTAGATCCTAGCGGGGGGGCTAAAAACATTCAGTACTTC. This codes for CASSVDPSGGAKNIQYF.

The rearrangement links TRBV5-1 to TRBJ2-4, with TRBD1 matching 9 bases. Germline trimming cut 2 bases from V and 4 bases from J; bases unmatched to any gene: 16. The CDR3 is 19 residues long. Looked up from germline, CDR1 is SGHRS and CDR2 is YFSETQ. This CDR3 reads CASSFGTGLPSNEKNIQYF. CDR3 DNA: TGCGCCAGCAGCTTTGGGACAGGGTTACCCTCGAACGAGAAAAACATTCAGTACTTC.

V gene TRBV11-3 combines with J gene TRBJ2-7, with TRBD1 identical over 11 bases. V lost 9 bases and J lost 3; bases outside the gene matches: 7. CDR1 is SGHNT, CDR2 YENEEA, per germline. This CDR3 is built from 14 residues. CDR3 region: CASQGGTGGYEQYF. The CDR3 DNA reads as TGTGCCAGTCAGGGGGGGACAGGGGGCTACGAGCAGTACTTC.

The chain recombines TRBV18 with TRBJ1-5; TRBD1 matches 11 bases. The V gene end was trimmed by 3 bases and the J gene end by 0 bases; junction bases not matched to a gene: 7. Germline V gene sequence: CDR1 KGHSH, CDR2 LQKENI. The CDR3 consists of 18 residues. CDR3 DNA sequence: TGTGCCAGCTCACCTGGGACAGGGGGACCCCTTAGCAATCAGCCCCAGCATTTT. Protein product: CASSPGTGGPLSNQPQHF. The whole variable domain, remainder taken from reference TRBV18 and TRBJ1-5, is NAGVMQNPRHLVRRRGQEARLRCSPMKGHSHVYWYRQLPEEGLKFMVYLQKENIIDESGMPKERFSAEFPKEGPSILRIQQVVRGDSAAYFCASSPGTGGPLSNQPQHFGDGTRLSIL.

This chain joins TRBV11-3 and TRBJ1-6, with no clear D. The germline gives CDR1 SGHNT, CDR2 YENEEA. Trimming pared 5 bases from V and 0 bases from J, leaving 17 bases between. CDR3 length equals 18 residues. CDR3 region: CASSLGASWSSYNSPLHF. As DNA, the CDR3 is TGTGCCAGCAGCCTAGGAGCCTCCTGGTCCTCCTATAATTCACCCCTCCACTTT. Complete variable domain (other parts from reference TRBV11-3 and TRBJ1-6): EAGVVQSPRYKIIEKKQPVAFWCNPISGHNTLYWYLQNLGQGPELLIRYENEEAVDDSQLPKDRFSAERLKGVDSTLKIQPAELGDSAVYLCASSLGASWSSYNSPLHFGNGTRLTVT.

The chain recombines TRBV30 with TRBJ1-2, with unresolved D. Germline loops: CDR1 GTSNPN, CDR2 SVGIG (reference sequence). CDR3 length: 13 residues. V was clipped by 0 bases and J by 5 bases, with 10 bases between them. The CDR3 nucleotides read TGTGCCTGGAGTGTACTGTCGGGTTATGGCTACACCTTC. It encodes CAWSVLSGYGYTF.

This clone was recorded a few times. The chain carries TRBV7-2 and TRBJ2-3; D might be TRBD1 (6 bases). The V and J ends lost 4 bases and 3 bases respectively, with 11 bases between them. The V gene's germline CDR1 is SGHTA and CDR2 FQGNSA. This CDR3 region has 14 residues. This CDR3 reads CASSSTTGTDTQYF. The CDR3 DNA reads TGTGCCAGCAGCTCAACCACAGGGACAGATACGCAGTATTTT.

The chain has TRBV6-5 and TRBJ1-1; unclear D gene. The germline V gene encodes CDR1 MNHEY and CDR2 SVGAGI. CDR3 size: 16 residues. Trimming stripped 2 bases from V and 9 bases from J, with 22 bases between. The CDR3 DNA reads as TGTGCCAGCAGTTACACCCCGAGGGTCCCTCCGGGTAAAGCTTTCTTT. Its protein product is CASSYTPRVPPGKAFF.

The chain has TRBV5-4 and TRBJ2-3; D might be TRBD1 (5 bases). The length of the CDR3 is 15 residues. Germline loops: CDR1 SGHNT, CDR2 YYREEE (reference sequence). V was clipped by 1 base and J by 3 bases, with 12 bases between them. The DNA for the CDR3 is TGTGCCAGCAGCTTGCCACAGGAATCGACAGATACGCAGTATTTT. As protein: CASSLPQESTDTQYF.

This sequence joins TRBV5-4 and TRBJ2-3; D is possibly TRBD2 (6 bases). This CDR3 has 17 residues. Trimming removed 0 bases at V and 2 bases at J, with 16 bases between. The germline CDR1 and CDR2 sequences are SGHNT and YYREEE (reference sequence). Written as DNA, the CDR3 is TGTGCCAGCAGCTTGGGGACTATCCGTAAAGTCACAGATACGCAGTATTTT. Its protein is CASSLGTIRKVTDTQYF. The complete variable domain, with remaining parts taken from reference TRBV5-4 and TRBJ2-3, reads ETGVTQSPTHLIKTRGQQVTLRCSSQSGHNTVSWYQQALGQGPQFIFQYYREEENGRGNFPPRFSGLQFPNYSSELNVNALELDDSALYLCASSLGTIRKVTDTQYFGPGTRLTVL.

The chain carries TRBV3-1 (or the pseudogene TRBV3-2) and TRBJ1-6; 7 positions agree with TRBD1. Germline CDR1 is LGHDT and CDR2 is YNNKEL (reference sequence). The CDR3 is 15 amino acids. Trimming at V came to 5 bases and at J to 7 bases, leaving 8 bases not matched to a gene. As DNA, the CDR3 is TGTGCCAGCAGCGCCCGGGACAGACTCAATTCACCCCTCCACTTT. It translates to CASSARDRLNSPLHF.

This chain joins TRBV12-5 and TRBJ2-1; the match to TRBD2 covers 10 bases. V lost 6 bases to trimming and J lost 10 bases; unmatched junction nucleotides: 9. The length of the CDR3 is 14 residues. Germline V lookup: CDR1 LGHNT, CDR2 FRNRAP. The DNA for the CDR3 is TGTGCTAGTGGCCCCTCCCTAGCGGGGGACGAGCAGTTCTTC. Translating it yields CASGPSLAGDEQFF. Filled out from reference TRBV12-5 and TRBJ2-1, the complete variable domain reads DARVTQTPRHKVTEMGQEVTMRCQPILGHNTVFWYRQTMMQGLELLAYFRNRAPLDDSGMPKDRFSAEMPDATLATLKIQPSEPRDSAVYFCASGPSLAGDEQFFGPGTRLTVL.

In DNA, the CDR3 is TGTGCCAGCAGCCCGCTCCGGACAGGGATCTACGAGCAGTACTTC. Protein: CASSPLRTGIYEQYF. This chain joins TRBV3-1 (or the pseudogene TRBV3-2) and TRBJ2-7, with 8 bases aligning to TRBD1. This CDR3 is 15 amino acids long. The germline gives CDR1 LGHDT, CDR2 YNNKEL (reference sequence). V shed 4 bases and J 3 bases; nucleotides not matched to a gene: 8.

The V gene is TRBV6-1, the J gene TRBJ2-7; 7 bases align to TRBD2. The V and J ends lost 4 bases and 1 base, in that order; junction bases with no gene match: 13. Germline CDR1 reads MNHNS; CDR2 reads SASEGT. This CDR3 contains 17 residues. The CDR3 here is CASSARGEGMISYEQYF. CDR3 in DNA: TGTGCCAGCAGTGCACGTGGGGAGGGGATGATATCCTACGAGCAGTACTTC.

The chain carries TRBV9 and TRBJ2-3, with a weak D call TRBD1 (7 bases). Trimming took 5 bases from V and 1 from J, leaving 14 bases between them. In germline, CDR1 is SGDLS, CDR2 YYNGEE. The CDR3 sequence is 15 residues long. Written as DNA, the CDR3 is TGTGCCAGCAGTTACAGGGGAGGTGGCACAGATACGCAGTATTTT. Translated, it gives CASSYRGGGTDTQYF.

This clone has only a few counts. CDR3 nucleotides: TGTGCCAGCAGATACCGTACTAGCGTAGTTGCAGAGACCCAGTACTTC. Protein product: CASRYRTSVVAETQYF. The chain is built from TRBV5-4 and TRBJ2-5; 7 bases fit TRBD2. V dropped 5 bases and J dropped 4; count of bases not matched to a gene: 14. CDR1 is SGHNT, CDR2 YYREEE, per germline (reference sequence). The CDR3 has 16 amino acids. The full variable domain, with the rest looked up from reference TRBV5-4 and TRBJ2-5, is ETGVTQSPTHLIKTRGQQVTLRCSSQSGHNTVSWYQQALGQGPQFIFQYYREEENGRGNFPPRFSGLQFPNYSSELNVNALELDDSALYLCASRYRTSVVAETQYFGPGTRLLVL.

The chain couples TRBV19 to TRBJ1-5; 7 bases align to TRBD1. The germline V gene encodes CDR1 LNHDA and CDR2 SQIVND (reference sequence). With 7 bases clipped from V and 5 bases from J, the junction kept 14 bases outside the gene matches. The CDR3 extends over 16 amino acids. The CDR3 spells CASTLRGGARDQPQHF. CDR3 coding DNA: TGTGCCAGTACCCTCAGGGGGGGTGCCAGGGATCAGCCCCAGCATTTT.